What follows are 31 T cell receptor beta chains derived from one specimen sequenced in a study of shared clonotypes between healthy human individuals (TCRdb year 2020). The library was generated by the immunoSEQ multiplex PCR assay. The clones in this table, taken by TCRdb from immuneACCESS, are in-frame only. Not every clone is retained; where verified, under half of the shortfall comes from an unresolved V gene, and the cause of the rest is unknown. The table for this sample lists roughly 2.2 million clones; about 90% of them were counted only once. 0.3% to 0.45% of the sample goes to the ten largest clones. Sequencing was performed on naive CD4+ T cells from PBMCs. Explained via the paper, the cell subset or site label denotes: CD45RA+ positively selected. These receptors came from a man aged 18 to 29 in good health. Some clones in this sample may be carry-over from other donors' samples.

The rearrangement uses TRBV11-1 and TRBJ1-3, with D possibly TRBD1 on 5 matching bases. Germline V CDR1 and CDR2: SGHAT, FQDESV (reference sequence). The CDR3 is made up of 17 amino acids. Trimming stripped 0 bases from V and 0 bases from J, with 12 bases between. This CDR3 reads CASSLASGVRSGNTIYF. In nucleotides, the CDR3 is TGTGCCAGCAGCTTAGCCTCGGGGGTCCGCTCTGGAAACACCATATATTTT.

V gene TRBV14 combines with J gene TRBJ2-6; D remains ambiguous. CDR1 SGHDN and CDR2 FVKESK come from the germline V gene. The CDR3 is 16 amino acids. V was shortened by 0 bases and J by 0 bases, with 6 bases between the two germline ends. This CDR3 is CASSQEARSGANVLTF. DNA of the CDR3: TGTGCCAGCAGCCAAGAGGCCCGCTCTGGGGCCAACGTCCTGACTTTC.

The chain uses TRBV9 and TRBJ2-5; 7 nucleotides agree with TRBD2. CDR3 size: 16 residues. Germline lookup yields CDR1 SGDLS and CDR2 YYNGEE. Trimming cost V 3 bases and J 5 bases; bases outside gene matches: 13. The CDR3 bases are TGTGCCAGCAGCGGGGAGGGCGGAGTTGCGTGGGAGACCCAGTACTTC. It specifies CASSGEGGVAWETQYF. The full variable domain, its missing parts supplied by reference TRBV9 and TRBJ2-5, is DSGVTQTPKHLITATGQRVTLRCSPRSGDLSVYWYQQSLDQGLQFLIQYYNGEERAKGNILERFSAQQFPDLHSELNLSSLELGDSALYFCASSGEGGVAWETQYFGPGTRLLVL.

V usage is TRBV19 and J usage is TRBJ2-2, with 7 nucleotides matching TRBD1. V lost 7 bases and J lost 1; bases outside the gene matches: 3. The CDR3 sequence is 14 residues long. The germline gives CDR1 LNHDA, CDR2 SQIVND (reference sequence). CDR3: CASKGAVNTGELFF. The CDR3 nucleotides read TGTGCCAGTAAGGGGGCGGTGAACACCGGGGAGCTGTTTTTT.

The rearrangement uses TRBV7-9 and TRBJ2-7; 9 nucleotides agree with TRBD2. Germline V gene sequence: CDR1 SEHNR, CDR2 FQNEAQ (reference sequence). The CDR3 has 15 amino acids. V dropped 3 bases and J dropped 3; count of bases not matched to a gene: 6. The chain's CDR3 is CASSFLIAGDYEQYF. CDR3 DNA: TGTGCCAGCAGCTTTCTTATAGCGGGGGACTACGAGCAGTACTTC.

Of note for this clone: Other DNA variants within this sample encode the same CDR3. This chain's CDR3 is CASSTTGSSTDTQYF. Written as DNA, the CDR3 is TGCGCCAGCAGCACGACGGGTTCTAGCACAGATACGCAGTATTTT. This sequence joins TRBV5-1 and TRBJ2-3, with unresolved D. Between the trimmed V and J ends, which lost 4 bases and 0 bases, there was a span of 12 bases. The CDR3 loop spans 15 amino acids. CDR1 and CDR2 from the germline V gene are SGHRS and YFSETQ. The full variable domain, rest sourced from reference TRBV5-1 and TRBJ2-3, is KAGVTQTPRYLIKTRGQQVTLSCSPISGHRSVSWYQQTPGQGLQFLFEYFSETQRNKGNFPGRFSGRQFSNSRSEMNVSTLELGDSALYLCASSTTGSSTDTQYFGPGTRLTVL.

The chain employs TRBV7-9 and TRBJ2-3; D could derive from TRBD1 or TRBD2 (5 bases each). Germline values: CDR1 SEHNR, CDR2 FQNEAQ (reference sequence). The CDR3 runs 15 residues. Between the trimmed V and J ends, which lost 4 bases and 7 bases, there was a span of 18 bases. This CDR3 is CASSSPGPWGNTQYF. The CDR3 DNA sequence: TGTGCCAGCAGCTCCCCGGGCCCCTGGGGGAATACGCAGTATTTT.

This chain links TRBV5-4 with TRBJ1-1; 7 bases align to TRBD1. This CDR3 is 15 amino acids long. Germline V lookup: CDR1 SGHNT, CDR2 YYREEE (reference sequence). V gave up 5 bases and J gave up 4 bases; unmatched junction bases: 11. CDR3 region: CASRRQGGAGTEAFF. CDR3 coding DNA: TGTGCCAGCAGACGACAGGGCGGGGCGGGCACTGAAGCTTTCTTT.

This chain uses TRBV5-1 with TRBJ2-7; D gene unclear. The CDR3 has 14 amino acids. The germline gives CDR1 SGHRS, CDR2 YFSETQ. Trimming shortened V by 1 base and J by 5 bases, and 13 bases separated the two germline ends. CDR3 protein: CASSLINSGDEQYF. The CDR3 nucleotides are TGCGCCAGCAGCTTGATTAATAGTGGGGACGAGCAGTACTTC.

This chain connects TRBV29-1 to TRBJ2-5, with 11 nucleotides matching TRBD1. The CDR3 length is 15 residues. From germline, CDR1 is SQVTM and CDR2 ANQGSEA. Trimming removed 5 bases from V and 5 bases from J; junction bases left unmatched: 10. The CDR3 is CSVKLQDRGHETQYF. The DNA for the CDR3 is TGCAGCGTTAAGTTACAGGACAGGGGGCACGAGACCCAGTACTTC. The variable domain in full, with the rest retrieved from reference TRBV29-1 and TRBJ2-5, is SAVISQKPSRDICQRGTSLTIQCQVDSQVTMMFWYRQQPGQSLTLIATANQGSEATYESGFVIDKFPISRPNLTFSTLTVSNMSPEDSSIYLCSVKLQDRGHETQYFGPGTRLLVL.

This chain links TRBV7-8 with TRBJ2-7; 7 bases map to TRBD1. Germline V gene lookup returns CDR1 SGHVS and CDR2 FQNEAQ. This CDR3 has 14 residues. V lost 6 bases, J lost 2 bases, and 7 bases stayed unmatched. Here the CDR3 DNA reads TGTGCCAGCAGTTCCCGGGACAGAACCTACGAGCAGTACTTC. This encodes CASSSRDRTYEQYF.

The rearrangement links TRBV7-2 to TRBJ2-1; D gene unclear. V was pared by 3 bases and J by 2 bases, with 11 bases between. CDR3 length equals 15 residues. In germline, CDR1 is SGHTA, CDR2 FQGNSA. The CDR3 DNA follows: TGTGCCAGCAGCTTGAGGTTGAGGACCTACAATGAGCAGTTCTTC. This translates into CASSLRLRTYNEQFF.

The V gene is TRBV18, the J gene TRBJ2-5; D is unclear. The CDR3 extends over 15 amino acids. Trimming pared 3 bases from V and 2 bases from J, leaving 13 bases between. The germline gives CDR1 KGHSH, CDR2 LQKENI. CDR3 DNA sequence: TGTGCCAGCTCACCCGCGGCAGCAGGTCAAGAGACCCAGTACTTC. It is translated as CASSPAAAGQETQYF. The whole variable domain, filled in from reference TRBV18 and TRBJ2-5, reads NAGVMQNPRHLVRRRGQEARLRCSPMKGHSHVYWYRQLPEEGLKFMVYLQKENIIDESGMPKERFSAEFPKEGPSILRIQQVVRGDSAAYFCASSPAAAGQETQYFGPGTRLLVL.

The rearrangement uses TRBV5-1 and TRBJ2-3, with a weak D call TRBD2 (5 bases). The germline V and J ends were trimmed by 9 bases and 3 bases, with 17 bases remaining between them. The CDR3 covers 14 residues. CDR1 is SGHRS and CDR2 is YFSETQ in the germline V gene. DNA of the CDR3: TGCGCCACCCGAGGTCGGGGAGTAACAGATACGCAGTATTTT. It codes for CATRGRGVTDTQYF.

This rearrangement joins TRBV5-1 to TRBJ2-5; 16 bases map to TRBD2. CDR1 SGHRS and CDR2 YFSETQ come from the germline V gene. The CDR3 length is 17 residues. Losses at the gene ends were 3 bases for V and 5 bases for J; bases not matched to a gene: 7. The CDR3 reads CASSSKQGLAGGETQYF. CDR3 coding DNA: TGCGCCAGCAGCTCCAAACAGGGACTAGCGGGAGGGGAGACCCAGTACTTC.

The chain has TRBV28 and TRBJ2-1, with 10 nucleotides matching TRBD2. Germline CDR1 and CDR2: MDHEN and SYDVKM. This CDR3 comprises 13 residues. V shed 10 bases, J shed 9 bases, and the junction held 9 bases outside the gene matches. In nucleotides, the CDR3 is TGTGCCACTCAACCGAGCGGGAGGGGTGAGCAGTTCTTC. It translates to CATQPSGRGEQFF.

The rearrangement uses TRBV21-1 and TRBJ2-5; the table's D call, TRBD2, was not checked against the DNA. TRBV21-1 is marked as a pseudogene. CDR3 length: 15 amino acids. CDR3 protein: CASSASGLYKRGQYF. The CDR3 DNA reads as TGTGCCAGCAGCGCCTCGGGACTGTATAAGAGAGGACAGTACTTC.

The genes are TRBV18 and TRBJ1-1, with D unresolved. CDR1 and CDR2 (germline): KGHSH, LQKENI. CDR3 length: 10 amino acids. V shed 8 bases and J shed 1 base, with 2 bases lying between them. CDR3 residues: CASRNTEAFF. CDR3 DNA sequence: TGTGCCAGCCGGAACACTGAAGCTTTCTTT.

The count of this clone is one. This rearrangement joins TRBV4-3 to TRBJ1-2; no clear D gene. CDR1 is LGHNA and CDR2 is YSLEER in the germline V gene. The CDR3 spans 14 residues. V was trimmed by 2 bases and J by 4 bases, leaving 11 bases between them. CDR3 loop: CASSQYPGTYGYTF. In DNA, the CDR3 is TGCGCCAGCAGCCAATATCCGGGAACCTATGGCTACACCTTC.

The V call is TRBV11-3, the J call TRBJ1-1, with D unclear. CDR1 is SGHNT, CDR2 YENEEA, per germline. Trimming cost V 5 bases and J 0 bases, with 7 bases left between them. The CDR3 runs 13 residues. The CDR3 DNA reads as TGTGCCAGCAGCAAAAACTTGAACACTGAAGCTTTCTTT. Its translation: CASSKNLNTEAFF.

The chain has TRBV5-1 and TRBJ2-1, with D perhaps being TRBD1 or TRBD2 (5 bases each). The germline V gene has CDR1 SGHRS and CDR2 YFSETQ. V was pared by 1 base and J by 0 bases, with 8 bases between. The CDR3 length is 15 residues. CDR3 protein: CASSLSGASYNEQFF. The CDR3 DNA is TGCGCCAGCAGCTTGTCCGGGGCCTCCTACAATGAGCAGTTCTTC.

Regarding this clone: The sample contains more than one DNA sequence encoding this CDR3. The rearrangement uses TRBV28 and TRBJ2-7; tentatively, D is TRBD1 (6 bases). The length of the CDR3 is 14 residues. The germline V gene encodes CDR1 MDHEN and CDR2 SYDVKM. V was pared by 6 bases and J by 3 bases, with 15 bases between. CDR3 coding DNA: TGTGCCAGCAGCCCCGGGACACCCGTCTACGAGCAGTACTTC. Protein: CASSPGTPVYEQYF.

Written as DNA, the CDR3 is TGTGCCTGGAGTCGTTGGACAGGAGAAGCTTTCTTT. Protein product: CAWSRWTGEAFF. V gene TRBV30 combines with J gene TRBJ1-1; TRBD1 matches at 7 bases. The junction had 5 bases not matched to a gene; V was cut back by 2 bases and J by 8 bases. The CDR3 length is 12 residues. Germline lookup yields CDR1 GTSNPN and CDR2 SVGIG (reference sequence).

J is TRBJ2-7 and V is TRBV15; 8 nucleotides line up with TRBD2. This CDR3 is 15 amino acids long. Germline-derived CDR1 and CDR2 are LNHNV and YYDKDF (reference sequence). V gave up 5 bases and J gave up 6 bases; unmatched junction bases: 12. This CDR3 reads CATSRGTSGSGEQYF. The DNA for the CDR3 is TGTGCCACCAGCCGCGGGACTAGTGGTTCGGGCGAGCAGTACTTC.

V usage is TRBV19 and J usage is TRBJ2-1, with 11 bases lining up with TRBD2. Unmatched junction bases numbered 13, after V lost 3 bases and J lost 0 bases. The length of the CDR3 is 20 residues. Germline assignment: CDR1 LNHDA and CDR2 SQIVND (reference sequence). The CDR3 coding sequence is TGTGCCAGTAGTATGGCACTAGCGGGGGCGGGCCCAAGCTCCTACAATGAGCAGTTCTTC. Its translation is CASSMALAGAGPSSYNEQFF. Filled out from reference TRBV19 and TRBJ2-1, the complete variable domain reads DGGITQSPKYLFRKEGQNVTLSCEQNLNHDAMYWYRQDPGQGLRLIYYSQIVNDFQKGDIAEGYSVSREKKESFPLTVTSAQKNPTAFYLCASSMALAGAGPSSYNEQFFGPGTRLTVL.

The genes are TRBV28 and TRBJ1-2; 7 nucleotides match TRBD1. Germline V gene sequence: CDR1 MDHEN, CDR2 SYDVKM. This CDR3 contains 14 residues. V was clipped by 5 bases and J by 4 bases; unmatched bases: 7. CDR3 loop: CASSLTGVGYGYTF. As DNA, the CDR3 is TGTGCCAGCAGTCTTACAGGGGTGGGCTATGGCTACACCTTC.

The V call is TRBV10-3, the J call TRBJ1-5; D is perhaps TRBD1 (6 bases). This CDR3 comprises 13 residues. Germline V gene lookup returns CDR1 ENHRY and CDR2 SYGVKD. V was clipped by 10 bases and J by 3 bases, with 13 bases between them. The CDR3 is CASLQGINQPQHF. CDR3 DNA: TGTGCCAGTCTACAGGGAATCAATCAGCCCCAGCATTTT.

The V and J genes are TRBV28 and TRBJ2-6; no clear D gene. CDR1 and CDR2 from the germline V gene are MDHEN and SYDVKM. The CDR3 spans 18 residues. The V and J ends lost 0 bases and 0 bases respectively, with 12 bases between them. The CDR3 bases are TGTGCCAGCAGTTTATGGGGCCTACGTAGCTCTGGGGCCAACGTCCTGACTTTC. Its translation: CASSLWGLRSSGANVLTF. Supplemented by reference TRBV28 and TRBJ2-6, the full variable domain reads DVKVTQSSRYLVKRTGEKVFLECVQDMDHENMFWYRQDPGLGLRLIYFSYDVKMKEKGDIPEGYSVSREKKERFSLILESASTNQTSMYLCASSLWGLRSSGANVLTFGAGSRLTVL.

The V gene is TRBV6-1, the J gene TRBJ1-2; tentatively, D is TRBD1 (6 bases). The CDR3 totals 13 residues. Between the trimmed V and J ends, which lost 1 base and 7 bases, there was a span of 10 bases. Germline CDR1 and CDR2: MNHNS and SASEGT. The CDR3, as DNA: TGTGCCAGCAGTGAAGGGCAGGGGTCTGGCTACACCTTC. Translation: CASSEGQGSGYTF.

The chain has TRBV27 and TRBJ2-1, with no clear D. CDR1 is MNHEY, CDR2 SMNVEV, per germline (reference sequence). The V end was cut by 5 bases, the J end by 2 bases, with 10 bases between. The CDR3 loop spans 14 amino acids. The chain's CDR3 is CASSVSIPYNEQFF. In DNA form, the CDR3 reads TGTGCCAGCAGTGTTAGTATCCCCTACAATGAGCAGTTCTTC.

The chain uses TRBV4-3 and TRBJ1-4; 7 bases are a match to TRBD1. The CDR3 spans 14 residues. Germline loops: CDR1 LGHNA, CDR2 YSLEER. V lost 4 bases, J lost 8 bases, and 7 bases stayed unmatched. Written as DNA, the CDR3 is TGCGCCAGCAGCCCGACAGGGTTGGCCGAAAAACTGTTTTTT. Protein sequence: CASSPTGLAEKLFF.